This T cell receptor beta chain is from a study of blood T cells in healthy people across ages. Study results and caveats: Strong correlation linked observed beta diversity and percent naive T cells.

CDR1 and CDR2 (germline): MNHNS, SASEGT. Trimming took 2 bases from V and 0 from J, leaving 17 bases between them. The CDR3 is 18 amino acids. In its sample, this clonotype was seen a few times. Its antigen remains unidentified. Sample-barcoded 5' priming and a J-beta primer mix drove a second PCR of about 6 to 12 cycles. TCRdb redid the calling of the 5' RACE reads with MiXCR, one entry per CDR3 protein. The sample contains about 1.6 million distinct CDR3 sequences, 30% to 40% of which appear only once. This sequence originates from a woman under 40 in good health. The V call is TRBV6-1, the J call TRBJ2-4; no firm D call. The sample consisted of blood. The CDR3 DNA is TGTGCCAGCAGTGAATCACGGGCTCCTTTTGGAGCCAAAAACATTCAGTACTTC. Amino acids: CASSESRAPFGAKNIQYF.